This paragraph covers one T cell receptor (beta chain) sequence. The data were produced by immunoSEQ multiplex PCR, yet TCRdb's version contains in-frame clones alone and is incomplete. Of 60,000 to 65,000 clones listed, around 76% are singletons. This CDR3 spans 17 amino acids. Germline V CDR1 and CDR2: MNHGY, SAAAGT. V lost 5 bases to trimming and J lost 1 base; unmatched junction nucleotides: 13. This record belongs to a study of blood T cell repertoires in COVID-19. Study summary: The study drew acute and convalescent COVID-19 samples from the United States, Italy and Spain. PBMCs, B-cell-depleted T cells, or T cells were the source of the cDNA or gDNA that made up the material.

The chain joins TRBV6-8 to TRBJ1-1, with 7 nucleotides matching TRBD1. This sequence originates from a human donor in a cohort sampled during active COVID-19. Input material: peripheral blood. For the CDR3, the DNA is TGTGCCAGCAGTCCACCCCCCCTGACAGGGCGGAACACTGAAGCTTTCTTT. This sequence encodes CASSPPPLTGRNTEAFF.